What follows are 20 T cell receptor beta chains derived from one specimen sequenced in a study of cytomegalovirus exposure and HLA in healthy donors. Only in-frame clones appear in the TCRdb table, and some are missing; sequencing was by immunoSEQ multiplex PCR. In the table there are fewer than 250,000 clones, roughly 84% of which are singletons. What was sequenced was PBMCs. All receptors derive from a woman aged 18-29 years in good health and CMV-seropositive.

This clone was detected once. V and J are TRBV27 and TRBJ2-1; the match to TRBD2 covers 13 bases. Germline V CDR1 and CDR2: MNHEY, SMNVEV (reference sequence). The J segment lost 0 bases and the V segment lost 0 bases, leaving 8 bases of the junction unmatched. This CDR3 has 20 residues. The CDR3 DNA reads TGTGCCAGCAGTTTATCGATGGGGACTAGCGGGATGAGCTCCTACAATGAGCAGTTCTTC. Its translation is CASSLSMGTSGMSSYNEQFF.

The rearrangement links TRBV21-1 to TRBJ2-7; no check of the table's D call, TRBD1, against the DNA was made. TRBV21-1 has pseudogene status. The CDR3 has 16 amino acids. The CDR3 nucleotides are TGTGCCAGCCGTCGTTTGACCCGGGGCAGGGGGATCGAGCAGTACTTC. It specifies CASRRLTRGRGIEQYF.

The chain recombines TRBV27 with TRBJ2-2; D remains unclear. The CDR3 sequence is 17 residues long. Trimming removed 0 bases from V and 3 bases from J, with 14 bases in between. Germline loops: CDR1 MNHEY, CDR2 SMNVEV (reference sequence). The CDR3 sequence: CASSLSIVASDTGELFF. The CDR3 DNA sequence: TGTGCCAGCAGTTTATCCATCGTAGCCAGCGACACCGGGGAGCTGTTTTTT.

The CDR3 region has the DNA TGTGCCTGGACCCGGGACAGGGGGCTCGGGTATGGCTACACCTTC. This gives the protein CAWTRDRGLGYGYTF. This chain links TRBV30 with TRBJ1-2; TRBD1 matches at 12 bases. Germline CDR1 GTSNPN, CDR2 SVGIG (reference sequence). There are 15 residues in the CDR3. Trimming at V came to 4 bases and at J to 5 bases, leaving 8 bases not matched to a gene.

The chain recombines TRBV4-2 with TRBJ2-7; TRBD1 agrees at 7 bases. The V gene's germline CDR1 is LGHNA and CDR2 YNFKEQ. Trimming took 1 base from V and 2 from J; bases not matched to a gene: 8. The CDR3 sequence is 16 residues long. CDR3 amino acids: CASSQGRQGVPYEQYF. In DNA, the CDR3 is TGTGCCAGCAGCCAAGGGCGCCAGGGGGTCCCCTACGAGCAGTACTTC.

The chain links TRBV29-1 to TRBJ2-7, with D possibly being TRBD2 (6 bases). This CDR3 has 13 residues. Germline values: CDR1 SQVTM, CDR2 ANQGSEA. Trimming took 5 bases from V and 3 from J, leaving 14 bases between them. CDR3 in amino acids: CSVRRENDYEQYF. CDR3 DNA sequence: TGCAGCGTTAGGCGGGAAAATGACTACGAGCAGTACTTC.

This clone was counted a single time. The chain has TRBV29-1 and TRBJ2-2; D is undetermined. The CDR3 runs to 11 residues. Germline V gives CDR1 SQVTM, CDR2 ANQGSEA. The CDR3 nucleotides are TGCAGTGTCCCCGAGGCCGGGGAGCTGTTTTTT. It specifies CSVPEAGELFF.

The chain links TRBV7-2 to TRBJ1-5; the match to TRBD1 covers 7 bases. V lost 4 bases and J lost 11; bases outside the gene matches: 5. Germline-derived CDR1 and CDR2 are SGHTA and FQGNSA. CDR3 size: 12 residues. The CDR3 reads CASSWIRGTQHF. CDR3 sequence (DNA): TGTGCCAGCAGCTGGATCAGGGGGACCCAGCATTTT.

This chain uses TRBV7-2 with TRBJ2-3; TRBD2 matches at 11 bases. Germline V lookup: CDR1 SGHTA, CDR2 FQGNSA. Trimming took 7 bases from V and 1 from J; bases not matched to a gene: 4. The CDR3 loop spans 15 amino acids. The CDR3 protein is CASTIAGGGTDTQYF. CDR3 sequence (DNA): TGTGCCAGCACCATAGCGGGAGGGGGCACAGATACGCAGTATTTT.

This sequence joins TRBV11-2 and TRBJ2-7, with D maybe TRBD2 (5 bases). This CDR3 has 13 residues. V lost 5 bases and J lost 6, with 14 bases in between. The germline V gene encodes CDR1 SGHAT and CDR2 FQNNGV. The CDR3 DNA reads TGTGCCAGCAGCCGACCACCAGGAGGCGAGCAGTACTTC. As protein: CASSRPPGGEQYF.

This sequence joins TRBV6-5 and TRBJ2-7, with 8 bases aligning to TRBD1. V was clipped by 4 bases and J by 2 bases; unmatched bases: 7. In germline, CDR1 is MNHEY, CDR2 SVGAGI. The CDR3 has 15 residues. CDR3 protein: CASSSAQGGTYEQYF. The CDR3 coding sequence is TGTGCCAGCAGTTCCGCACAGGGGGGTACCTACGAGCAGTACTTC.

The V gene is TRBV9, the J gene TRBJ1-2; D remains ambiguous. The CDR3 is 14 amino acids. Germline V gene data show CDR1 as SGDLS and CDR2 as YYNGEE. Trimming left V 4 bases short and J 4 bases short, with 14 bases between. CDR3 bases: TGTGCCAGCAGCTCCAGCGGGGTTTCCTATGGCTACACCTTC. It is translated as CASSSSGVSYGYTF.

J is TRBJ2-7 and V is TRBV25-1; D perhaps matches TRBD2 (6 bases). V dropped 3 bases and J dropped 5 bases, with 11 bases sitting between them. CDR1 and CDR2 from the germline V gene are MGHDK and SYGVNS. This CDR3 is 13 amino acids long. This CDR3 reads CASSEGGSDEQYF. CDR3 DNA sequence: TGTGCCAGCAGTGAGGGAGGAAGCGACGAGCAGTACTTC.

This clone was detected a few times. DNA for the CDR3: TGTGCCAGCAGTGCCGTTGAACAGAAATTGTCCTACAATGAGCAGTTCTTC. Its translation: CASSAVEQKLSYNEQFF. The chain uses TRBV25-1 and TRBJ2-1; D not certain. The CDR3 is 17 residues long. Trimming removed 4 bases from V and 1 base from J, with 17 bases in between. Germline CDR1 and CDR2: MGHDK and SYGVNS.

The CDR3 protein is CASSPLAGGIDEQFF. In DNA, the CDR3 is TGTGCCAGCAGCCCATTAGCGGGAGGGATCGATGAGCAGTTCTTC. The chain carries TRBV5-4 and TRBJ2-1; TRBD2 matches at 11 bases. V lost 4 bases to trimming and J lost 8 bases; unmatched junction nucleotides: 8. Germline V gene data show CDR1 as SGHNT and CDR2 as YYREEE (reference sequence). The CDR3 has 15 amino acids.

This clone was seen only a few times. This chain links TRBV5-4 with TRBJ1-2; D is perhaps TRBD1 (5 bases). The V and J ends lost 4 bases and 0 bases respectively, with 10 bases between them. Germline lookup yields CDR1 SGHNT and CDR2 YYREEE (reference sequence). This CDR3 is 14 amino acids long. The CDR3 loop reads CASSPTGSNYGYTF. The CDR3 coding sequence is TGTGCCAGCAGCCCAACAGGCTCTAACTATGGCTACACCTTC.

The rearrangement joins TRBV4-2 to TRBJ2-7; TRBD2 matches at 9 bases. The germline V gene has CDR1 LGHNA and CDR2 YNFKEQ. V lost 0 bases, J lost 3 bases, and 6 bases stayed unmatched. The CDR3 spans 16 residues. The CDR3 region is CASSQDFLTSGYEQYF. The CDR3 nucleotides are TGTGCCAGCAGCCAAGATTTCTTGACTAGCGGCTACGAGCAGTACTTC.

The gene calls are TRBV27 and TRBJ2-7, with 7 nucleotides matching TRBD1. The CDR3 loop spans 14 amino acids. Germline assignment: CDR1 MNHEY and CDR2 SMNVEV (reference sequence). Losses at the gene ends were 5 bases for V and 3 bases for J; bases not matched to a gene: 7. The DNA of the CDR3 is TGTGCCAGCAGTCCCGGACAGGCGATCTACGAGCAGTACTTC. This sequence encodes CASSPGQAIYEQYF.

The chain recombines TRBV15 with TRBJ1-1, with 7 bases aligning to TRBD1. Germline CDR1 and CDR2: LNHNV and YYDKDF (reference sequence). Trimming took 0 bases from V and 7 from J; bases not matched to a gene: 2. The CDR3 contains 13 residues. CDR3 nucleotides: TGTGCCACCAGCAGAGATCGACAGGGTGAAGCTTTCTTT. This codes for CATSRDRQGEAFF.

J is TRBJ1-1 and V is TRBV7-8; no definite D call. CDR3 size: 13 residues. Trimming removed 2 bases at V and 11 bases at J, with 15 bases between. Germline lookup yields CDR1 SGHVS and CDR2 FQNEAQ. As DNA, the CDR3 is TGTGCCAGCAGCTTATGGGCGGGAGATAGCGCTTTCTTT. This translates into CASSLWAGDSAFF.